Below are 24 T cell receptor beta chains sequenced from a single sample in a study of blood T cell repertoires in COVID-19. Profiled with immunoSEQ multiplex PCR; TCRdb holds only in-frame clones, not every one. The profile shows 90,000 to 150,000 clones, 60% to 85% of them singletons. The sequencing input was peripheral blood. These receptors all stem from a human donor with acute or convalescent COVID-19. The donor label of this sample is uncertain.

This chain connects TRBV12-5 to TRBJ1-1; a possible D gene is TRBD1 (6 bases). From germline, CDR1 is LGHNT and CDR2 FRNRAP. V lost 2 bases and J 3 bases, leaving 19 bases between the germline ends. The CDR3 extends over 17 amino acids. CDR3 sequence reads: CASGLPKWGTSDTEAFF. Written as DNA, the CDR3 is TGTGCTAGTGGTTTGCCAAAGTGGGGGACATCGGACACTGAAGCTTTCTTT. The full variable domain, in which reference TRBV12-5 and TRBJ1-1 provide the parts outside the CDR3, is DARVTQTPRHKVTEMGQEVTMRCQPILGHNTVFWYRQTMMQGLELLAYFRNRAPLDDSGMPKDRFSAEMPDATLATLKIQPSEPRDSAVYFCASGLPKWGTSDTEAFFGQGTRLTVV.

This sequence joins TRBV2 and TRBJ1-1; TRBD1 aligns across 10 bases. Looked up from germline, CDR1 is SNHLY and CDR2 is FYNNEI. This CDR3 contains 14 residues. With V trimmed by 6 bases and J by 10 bases, 11 bases remained unmatched. CDR3 region: CASSATGTGDGAFF. The CDR3 DNA reads as TGTGCCAGCAGCGCCACCGGGACAGGGGATGGAGCTTTCTTT.

The V and J genes are TRBV5-1 and TRBJ2-1; D uncertain. Germline V gene data show CDR1 as SGHRS and CDR2 as YFSETQ. Trimming pared 0 bases from V and 0 bases from J, leaving 10 bases between. CDR3 length: 16 amino acids. Here the CDR3 reads CASSLDGLNSYNEQFF. For the CDR3, the DNA is TGCGCCAGCAGCTTGGACGGTCTTAACTCCTACAATGAGCAGTTCTTC.

V and J are TRBV29-1 and TRBJ1-2; 7 bases line up with TRBD1. Trimming at V came to 3 bases and at J to 2 bases, leaving 6 bases not matched to a gene. The CDR3 covers 14 residues. The germline V gene has CDR1 SQVTM and CDR2 ANQGSEA. CDR3 nucleotides: TGCAGCGTTGACGGACAGGTTAAGAACTATGGCTACACCTTC. Amino acid sequence: CSVDGQVKNYGYTF.

The chain combines TRBV7-9 with TRBJ2-7, with 7 bases aligning to TRBD1. Germline CDR1 reads SEHNR; CDR2 reads FQNEAQ (reference sequence). The CDR3 contains 17 residues. Germline trimming cut 4 bases from V and 1 base from J; bases unmatched to any gene: 13. In DNA, the CDR3 is TGTGCCAGCAGCTCGAATAAAGGAACAGGGGTGTCCTACGAGCAGTACTTC. Translating it yields CASSSNKGTGVSYEQYF.

The rearrangement links TRBV5-1 to TRBJ1-1; D remains unclear. Germline CDR1 reads SGHRS; CDR2 reads YFSETQ. V was cut by 4 bases and J by 0 bases, with 16 bases left in between. The CDR3 extends over 16 amino acids. CDR3 protein: CASSVSVDTMNTEAFF. For the CDR3, the DNA is TGCGCCAGCAGCGTTTCTGTTGATACAATGAACACTGAAGCTTTCTTT.

This chain joins TRBV6-6 and TRBJ1-5; a possible D gene is TRBD1 (6 bases). The V gene lost 5 bases and the J gene lost 6 bases, with 11 bases spanning the gap. Germline V gene data show CDR1 as MNHNY and CDR2 as SVGAGI (reference sequence). The CDR3 spans 13 residues. Here the CDR3 DNA reads TGTGCCAGCAGTACAGGGTTGGGTCAGCCCCAGCATTTT. Protein product: CASSTGLGQPQHF.

This clone was recorded many times. The chain employs TRBV4-1 and TRBJ2-7; D is possibly TRBD2 (6 bases). Trimming cost V 1 base and J 1 base, with 14 bases left between them. This CDR3 is 16 amino acids long. Germline V gives CDR1 MGHRA, CDR2 YSYEKL. CDR3 nucleotides: TGCGCCAGCAGCCAAGGACTAGACCTCGGGTCCTACGAGCAGTACTTC. Translating gives CASSQGLDLGSYEQYF.

The CDR3 nucleotides are TGTGCCAGCAGACACGCGGGGGAAGGGACCCAGTACTTC. Its protein is CASRHAGEGTQYF. The chain links TRBV28 to TRBJ2-5; 7 bases match TRBD2. Germline V gene data show CDR1 as MDHEN and CDR2 as SYDVKM. This CDR3 is 13 amino acids long. With V trimmed by 6 bases and J by 7 bases, 8 bases remained unmatched.

The chain employs TRBV6-5 and TRBJ1-2; D is undetermined. This CDR3 spans 13 amino acids. Per the germline V gene, CDR1 is MNHEY and CDR2 is SVGAGI. Trimming took 6 bases from V and 2 from J, leaving 10 bases between them. CDR3 coding DNA: TGTGCCAGCAGGCGGGGAAAGAACTATGGCTACACCTTC. It specifies CASRRGKNYGYTF.

The chain is built from TRBV2 and TRBJ1-2; D is possibly TRBD1 (5 bases). V was pared by 7 bases and J by 7 bases, with 16 bases between. The germline V gene encodes CDR1 SNHLY and CDR2 FYNNEI. This CDR3 has 13 residues. The CDR3 region has the DNA TGTGCCAGCACCCCGGGGGGGTTTGTTGGCTACACCTTC. Amino acid sequence: CASTPGGFVGYTF. Full variable domain (remainder filled in from reference TRBV2 and TRBJ1-2): EPEVTQTPSHQVTQMGQEVILRCVPISNHLYFYWYRQILGQKVEFLVSFYNNEISEKSEIFDDQFSVERPDGSNFTLKIRSTKLEDSAMYFCASTPGGFVGYTFGSGTRLTVV.

This clone was detected a few times. The V call is TRBV2, the J call TRBJ1-4; D gene ambiguous. From germline, CDR1 is SNHLY and CDR2 FYNNEI. The V gene lost 10 bases and the J gene lost 6 bases, with 18 bases spanning the gap. The CDR3 loop spans 14 amino acids. The CDR3 coding sequence is TGTGCCATAGGCCGGGGTGGGTTGGATGAAAAACTGTTTTTT. Protein: CAIGRGGLDEKLFF.

This sequence joins TRBV20-1 and TRBJ1-1; 7 positions match TRBD1. Germline V CDR1 and CDR2: DFQATT, SNEGSKA (reference sequence). CDR3 size: 14 residues. The V gene end was trimmed by 3 bases and the J gene end by 6 bases; junction bases not matched to a gene: 10. Here the CDR3 reads CSASGDSRLAEAFF. The CDR3 DNA reads TGCAGTGCTAGTGGGGACAGCAGGCTAGCTGAAGCTTTCTTT.

Comment on this clone: Germline is not matched at one junction end, which may reflect a read error. The chain carries TRBV3-1 (or the pseudogene TRBV3-2) and TRBJ2-5; 9 nucleotides agree with TRBD2. CDR3 length: 16 residues. Germline V gene data show CDR1 as LGHDT and CDR2 as YNNKEL (reference sequence). For the CDR3, the DNA is TGTGCCCGCAGCCGGGGACGGCGGGGGGGAGGGGAGACCCAGTACTTC. Encoded protein: CARSRGRRGGGETQYF.

J is TRBJ2-1 and V is TRBV5-1; 9 nucleotides align to TRBD1. The length of the CDR3 is 13 residues. V lost 4 bases, J lost 14 bases, and 10 bases stayed unmatched. Germline CDR1 SGHRS, CDR2 YFSETQ. The CDR3, as DNA: TGCGCCAGCAGCAAGGGGGACAGGGAAGGGAAGTTCTTC. This gives the protein CASSKGDREGKFF.

The chain is built from TRBV28 and TRBJ1-2; D possibly corresponds to TRBD1 (6 bases). Germline V CDR1 and CDR2: MDHEN, SYDVKM. The CDR3 loop spans 14 amino acids. Between the trimmed V and J ends, which lost 6 bases and 2 bases, there was a span of 13 bases. CDR3 coding DNA: TGTGCCAGCAGCCCACAGGGTTGGAACTATGGCTACACCTTC. Protein: CASSPQGWNYGYTF.

This chain connects TRBV3-1 (or the pseudogene TRBV3-2) to TRBJ2-5, with a tentative D call TRBD2 (6 bases). The CDR3 runs to 14 residues. Germline V gene lookup returns CDR1 LGHDT and CDR2 YNNKEL (reference sequence). Here the CDR3 reads CASRRGLEKETQYF. The CDR3 DNA reads as TGTGCTAGTCGTCGGGGACTCGAGAAAGAGACCCAGTACTTC.

The chain is built from TRBV5-1 and TRBJ2-3; tentatively, D is TRBD1 (6 bases). Trimming took off 7 bases at V and 2 bases at J, with 17 bases between the two ends. The CDR3 contains 15 residues. Germline V lookup: CDR1 SGHRS, CDR2 YFSETQ. The CDR3 reads CASRLGDTLTDTQYF. In nucleotides, the CDR3 is TGCGCCAGCCGATTGGGGGACACCCTCACAGATACGCAGTATTTT.

The chain uses TRBV30 and TRBJ2-1; 9 positions agree with TRBD2. Germline CDR1 reads GTSNPN; CDR2 reads SVGIG (reference sequence). The CDR3 loop spans 16 amino acids. The ends lost 5 bases at V and 7 bases at J; junction bases unmatched: 15. CDR3 protein: CAWAGGSGGNGNEQFF. The CDR3 DNA sequence: TGTGCCTGGGCTGGGGGTAGCGGGGGCAATGGGAATGAGCAGTTCTTC.

This sequence joins TRBV19 and TRBJ1-2, with 7 bases that match TRBD1. Germline V gives CDR1 LNHDA, CDR2 SQIVND (reference sequence). The V gene end was trimmed by 1 base and the J gene end by 7 bases; junction bases not matched to a gene: 6. The CDR3 has 14 amino acids. CDR3 residues: CASSIVNRGGGYTF. The CDR3 DNA sequence: TGTGCCAGTAGTATAGTGAACAGGGGTGGTGGCTACACCTTC. Combining the CDR3 with reference TRBV19 and TRBJ1-2 gives the whole variable domain DGGITQSPKYLFRKEGQNVTLSCEQNLNHDAMYWYRQDPGQGLRLIYYSQIVNDFQKGDIAEGYSVSREKKESFPLTVTSAQKNPTAFYLCASSIVNRGGGYTFGSGTRLTVV.

The rearrangement joins TRBV18 to TRBJ1-6; possible D gene TRBD1, 6 bases. V was pared by 5 bases and J by 0 bases, with 11 bases between. The length of the CDR3 is 16 residues. Germline CDR1 reads KGHSH; CDR2 reads LQKENI. CDR3 sequence (DNA): TGTGCCAGCTCAACAGGGCCGAGCTCCTATAATTCACCCCTCCACTTT. Protein product: CASSTGPSSYNSPLHF. The full variable domain, with the rest looked up from reference TRBV18 and TRBJ1-6, is NAGVMQNPRHLVRRRGQEARLRCSPMKGHSHVYWYRQLPEEGLKFMVYLQKENIIDESGMPKERFSAEFPKEGPSILRIQQVVRGDSAAYFCASSTGPSSYNSPLHFGNGTRLTVT.

The CDR3 region has the DNA TGTGCCAGCAGTTTACTAGCGGGGGGAAACAATGAGCAGTTCTTC. This encodes CASSLLAGGNNEQFF. The J gene is TRBJ2-1, the V gene TRBV28; 11 bases map to TRBD2. CDR1 is MDHEN and CDR2 is SYDVKM in the germline V gene. The V gene end was trimmed by 2 bases and the J gene end by 5 bases; junction bases not matched to a gene: 2. The CDR3 runs to 15 residues. Drawing the rest from reference TRBV28 and TRBJ2-1, the complete variable domain is DVKVTQSSRYLVKRTGEKVFLECVQDMDHENMFWYRQDPGLGLRLIYFSYDVKMKEKGDIPEGYSVSREKKERFSLILESASTNQTSMYLCASSLLAGGNNEQFFGPGTRLTVL.

The chain joins TRBV10-3 to TRBJ1-1; D gene unclear. CDR1 is ENHRY and CDR2 is SYGVKD in the germline V gene. The CDR3 has 13 residues. Trimming removed 2 bases at V and 1 base at J, with 5 bases between. CDR3 loop: CAISEQWNTEAFF. The CDR3 bases are TGTGCCATCAGTGAGCAGTGGAACACTGAAGCTTTCTTT.

V is TRBV11-3 and J is TRBJ1-1, with D possibly TRBD1 on 5 matching bases. CDR1 and CDR2 (germline): SGHNT, YENEEA. With 3 bases removed from V and 5 bases from J, the gap between germline ends came to 10 bases. This CDR3 spans 13 amino acids. DNA for the CDR3: TGTGCCAGCAGCTTTGGGACTGGGACTGAAGCTTTCTTT. Its translation: CASSFGTGTEAFF.